This is a list of T cell receptor beta chains from one sample in a study of blood T cells in healthy people across ages. TCRdb re-called the 5' RACE reads with MiXCR, one entry per CDR3 protein. The sample records 1.5 million to 2 million distinct CDR3 sequences, just under 50% being singletons. Sequences were obtained from blood. Receptors originate from a middle-aged woman in good health. Each CDR3 is given with its conserved first and last residue. The D gene is left open where the match is weak. Part of the rows lack a size; the others show once, few, many or a class for expanded clones.

V	D	size	J	DNA	CDR3
TRBV28	-	-	TRBJ2-7	TGTGCCAGCAGTGTTGGGCAGGCCACCTACGAGCAGTACTTC	CASSVGQATYEQYF
TRBV6-5	-	many	TRBJ2-7	TGTGCCAGCAGTTCCGGGGTGAGGCACGAGCAGTACTTC	CASSSGVRHEQYF
TRBV7-2	-	once	TRBJ1-4	TGTGCCAGCAGCTTAGTCGGGACTGGTGAAAAACTGTTTTTT	CASSLVGTGEKLFF
TRBV6-5	TRBD1	-	TRBJ2-1	TGTGCCAGCAGCCATGACAGGGGGGTCTACAATGAGCAGTTCTTC	CASSHDRGVYNEQFF
TRBV6-5	-	-	TRBJ2-1	TGTGCCAGCAGTTACGACAGGCTTCCCTACAATGAGCAGTTCTTC	CASSYDRLPYNEQFF
TRBV7-2	-	few	TRBJ2-4	TGTGCCAGCAGCTTACGCAGGGTAGACATTCAGTACTTC	CASSLRRVDIQYF
TRBV3-1	TRBD1	-	TRBJ2-1	TGTGCCAGCAGACCGCACAGGGGCGAATCCTCCTACAATGAGCAGTTCTTC	CASRPHRGESSYNEQFF
TRBV4-3	-	few	TRBJ2-3	TGCGCCAGCAGCCAAGATCTTTCCGCAGATACGCAGTATTTT	CASSQDLSADTQYF
TRBV7-2	-	-	TRBJ1-2	TGTGCCAGCAGCCCGAGGGATCTATTCATAGGCTACACCTTC	CASSPRDLFIGYTF
TRBV7-2	TRBD2	-	TRBJ2-1	TGTGCCAGCAGCTTGGTTGGGACTAGCGGGGGGTATAACAATGAGCAGTTCTTC	CASSLVGTSGGYNNEQFF
TRBV28	TRBD2	once	TRBJ2-3	TGTGCCAGTACTAGCGGGGGGTTCACAGATACGCAGTATTTT	CASTSGGFTDTQYF
TRBV4-1	TRBD2	few	TRBJ2-5	TGCGCCAGCAGCCAAGACCCCGGGACTAGCGGGACCCAGTACTTC	CASSQDPGTSGTQYF
TRBV11-2	-	-	TRBJ2-1	TGTGCCAGCAGCTCCCTGCCCCGGGGCTCCTACAATGAGCAGTTCTTC	CASSSLPRGSYNEQFF
TRBV5-1	-	-	TRBJ1-1	TGCGCCAGCAGCTTGTTGGGCCTCGGAGGAACTGAAGCTTTCTTT	CASSLLGLGGTEAFF
TRBV28	-	-	TRBJ2-7	TGTGCCACCCTGATCTCCTCGGGGTACGAGCAGTACTTC	CATLISSGYEQYF
TRBV5-1	-	-	TRBJ2-6	TGCGCCAGCAGCTTGCGGGCAGGAGCCTCTGGGGCCAACGTCCTGACTTTC	CASSLRAGASGANVLTF
TRBV5-1	-	-	TRBJ1-2	TGCGCCAGCAGCTTGAGGGGGGCAGACAGCTATGGCTACACCTTC	CASSLRGADSYGYTF
TRBV5-1	TRBD1	-	TRBJ1-2	TGCGCCAGCAGCTTGGAGCCGGGACAGGGGCGCTACACCTTC	CASSLEPGQGRYTF
TRBV6-5	-	-	TRBJ2-6	TGTGCCAGCAGTTACTCGGGCAGCCCTGGGGCCAACGTCCTGACTTTC	CASSYSGSPGANVLTF
TRBV28	-	-	TRBJ2-5	TGTGCCAGCAGTTTCCCCGGGATGGAGACCCAGTACTTC	CASSFPGMETQYF
TRBV20-1	TRBD1	-	TRBJ2-1	TGCAGTGCCCCGGGGAGACAGGGGCAGTTCTTC	CSAPGRQGQFF
TRBV24-1	-	few	TRBJ2-1	TGTGCCACCAGTGTCAGCTTACATCACAATGAGCAGTTCTTC	CATSVSLHHNEQFF
TRBV7-9	-	-	TRBJ2-7	TGTGCCAGCAGCTCCCCGACAGAGCTAATTATGTACGAGCAGTACTTC	CASSSPTELIMYEQYF
TRBV7-3	TRBD2	-	TRBJ2-3	TGTGCCAGCAGCCCCGGGCTAGCGGGGGGTCCGACCACAGATACGCAGTATTTT	CASSPGLAGGPTTDTQYF
TRBV7-9	TRBD2	-	TRBJ2-1	TGTGCCAGCAGCCGGGGGGGTAAATGGGAGCAGTTCTTC	CASSRGGKWEQFF
TRBV6-2/TRBV6-3	-	-	TRBJ2-1	TGTGCCAGCAGCGACGGGGCGGAGATCTACAATGAGCAGTTCTTC	CASSDGAEIYNEQFF
TRBV6-1	-	few	TRBJ1-2	TGTGCCGCGACTCCTTCCCAAGGGCGCGCGGGAGGCTACACCTTC	CAATPSQGRAGGYTF
TRBV7-8	-	few	TRBJ2-6	TGTGCCAGCAAGAGCGCCCCCAGCTCTGGGGCCAACGTCCTGACTTTC	CASKSAPSSGANVLTF
TRBV3-1	TRBD2	few	TRBJ2-7	TGTGCCAGCACTTCCCAGTACCCGACTAGCGGGGGGTTAAGCTCCTACAATGAGCAGTACTTC	CASTSQYPTSGGLSSYNEQYF
TRBV7-9	TRBD2	-	TRBJ2-5	TGTGCCTGCAGCTTAGGCGGTAGCGGGTTACAAGAGACCCAGTACTTC	CACSLGGSGLQETQYF
TRBV6-2/TRBV6-3	-	-	TRBJ2-3	TGTGCCAGCAGCACTCCAGCGAGGGGCCCAGATACGCAGTATTTT	CASSTPARGPDTQYF
TRBV12-3/TRBV12-4	TRBD1	-	TRBJ1-1	TGTGCCAGCAGCCCGCTAGGGGACAGCATGAACACTGAAGCTTTCTTT	CASSPLGDSMNTEAFF
TRBV27	-	-	TRBJ2-5	TGTGCCAGCAGTTTATCCTTCTTACAGACCCAGTACTTC	CASSLSFLQTQYF
TRBV6-2/TRBV6-3	-	-	TRBJ1-1	TGTGCCAGCACCAACGGCTTACCGAACACTGAAGCTTTCTTT	CASTNGLPNTEAFF
TRBV7-2	TRBD2	-	TRBJ2-1	TGTGCCAACAGCCCCGTGCGGGGGAGCTCCTACAATGAGCAGTTCTTC	CANSPVRGSSYNEQFF
TRBV7-2	-	-	TRBJ2-5	TGTGCCAGCAGCTTTGTCGGCAGCTTCCAAGAGACCCAGTACTTC	CASSFVGSFQETQYF
TRBV20-1	-	-	TRBJ2-1	TGCAGTGCTAGAGATCCGGCGGGGACACCCAATGAGCAGTTCTTC	CSARDPAGTPNEQFF
TRBV5-1	-	-	TRBJ2-1	TGCGCCAGCAGCTTGGTGGCAGAATACAATGAGCAGTTCTTC	CASSLVAEYNEQFF
TRBV24-1	-	-	TRBJ1-2	TGTGCCACCAGTGACTCCGATGTCTATGGCTACACCTTC	CATSDSDVYGYTF
TRBV7-2	-	-	TRBJ1-2	TGTGCCAGCAGCTTTAAAACCGGGACCGAGTCTGGCTACACCTTC	CASSFKTGTESGYTF
TRBV29-1	-	few	TRBJ2-5	TGCAGCGTTGACCCAGGGGATCGGGAGACCCAGTACTTC	CSVDPGDRETQYF
TRBV12-3/TRBV12-4	TRBD1	-	TRBJ2-5	TGTGCCAGCAGGGTGTCGGACAGGGTTCAAGAGACCCAGTACTTC	CASRVSDRVQETQYF
TRBV15	-	-	TRBJ2-6	TGTGCCATCCAGGTGGGGGGACCTGGGGCCAACGTCCTGACTTTC	CAIQVGGPGANVLTF
TRBV5-5	TRBD1	-	TRBJ2-2	TGTGCCAGCAGCTTCCCGACAGGGGTGGTCACCGGGGAGCTGTTTTTT	CASSFPTGVVTGELFF
TRBV28	TRBD1	few	TRBJ1-4	TGTGCCAGCAGTTTTACAGGGGTCCTTAAACTGTTTTTT	CASSFTGVLKLFF
TRBV7-2	TRBD1	many	TRBJ2-7	TGTGCCAGCAGCCGGGACAGGCACTACGAGCAGTACTTC	CASSRDRHYEQYF
TRBV12-3/TRBV12-4	-	-	TRBJ1-2	TGTGCCAGCAGTATACAGGGTTTGGCCTATGGCTACACCTTC	CASSIQGLAYGYTF
TRBV27	-	few	TRBJ2-1	TGTGCCAGCACCGGATGGGATGAGCAGTTCTTC	CASTGWDEQFF
TRBV20-1	TRBD2	once	TRBJ2-1	TGCAGTGCTAGAGATCTAGCGGAGGTTTACAATGAGCAGTTCTTC	CSARDLAEVYNEQFF
TRBV4-3	-	few	TRBJ2-1	TGCGCCAGCAGCCAAGATCTAGCTGGCGGCTCCTACAATGAGCAGTTCTTC	CASSQDLAGGSYNEQFF
TRBV9	-	-	TRBJ2-5	TGTGCCATCAGCGTAGCTGGCCAAGAGACCCAGTACTTC	CAISVAGQETQYF
TRBV14	TRBD1	-	TRBJ2-3	TGTGCCAGCAGCCAAGTTCTGACAGGGGCAGCAGATACGCAGTATTTT	CASSQVLTGAADTQYF
TRBV20-1	TRBD2	-	TRBJ2-1	TGCAGTGCTAGAGATAATTGGCGACCTAGCGGGAGGAATGAGCAGTTCTTC	CSARDNWRPSGRNEQFF
TRBV9	-	few	TRBJ2-5	TGTGCCAGCAGCGTAGGGGACACCACCGAGACCCAGTACTTC	CASSVGDTTETQYF
TRBV20-1	-	few	TRBJ2-5	TGCAGTGCCTCGGTGGGAGTGGGTGAGACCCAGTACTTC	CSASVGVGETQYF